The 9 T cell receptor beta chains listed next were all sequenced from one sample in a study of a mutant IDH1 vaccine in newly diagnosed glioma. No cognate antigen is known for these TCRs. Data came from immunoSEQ multiplex PCR; TCRdb stores just in-frame clones and leaves some out. This table holds 30,000 to 40,000 clones, 56% found once. Stated time point: week 5, during vaccination. The investigators gave 300 ug of mutant IDH1 20-mer peptide in each vaccine dose, together with topical imiquimod. The source was PBMCs, collected from a glioma patient whose treatment included an IDH1 peptide vaccine. Receptors were obtained from a young woman with glioma.

This chain links TRBV29-1 with TRBJ2-7; 14 bases are a match to TRBD2. V lost 5 bases to trimming and J lost 9 bases; unmatched junction nucleotides: 12. This CDR3 contains 15 residues. Germline V gives CDR1 SQVTM, CDR2 ANQGSEA. The CDR3 nucleotides are TGCAGCGTTCAAAAGGATGGACTAGCGGGAGGCGCGCAGTACTTC. Protein sequence: CSVQKDGLAGGAQYF.

There are a few counts of this clone. The V gene is TRBV29-1, the J gene TRBJ1-3; maybe TRBD1 (5 bases). CDR3 length equals 13 residues. Deletions cut 7 bases from V and 1 base from J, with 11 bases between. Per germline, CDR1 SQVTM and CDR2 ANQGSEA. CDR3 region: CSAGGISGNTIYF. CDR3 nucleotides: TGCAGCGCCGGGGGGATTTCTGGAAACACCATATATTTT.

V usage is TRBV19 and J usage is TRBJ2-5, with D possibly matching TRBD2 (5 bases). With 6 bases removed from V and 2 bases from J, the gap between germline ends came to 13 bases. This CDR3 has 14 amino acids. Per the germline V gene, CDR1 is LNHDA and CDR2 is SQIVND (reference sequence). CDR3 residues: CASSTNGEQETQYF. The CDR3 nucleotides are TGTGCCAGTAGCACAAATGGGGAGCAAGAGACCCAGTACTTC.

This chain joins TRBV9 and TRBJ2-1; 14 positions match TRBD2. Trimming removed 0 bases from V and 7 bases from J; junction bases left unmatched: 6. This CDR3 is built from 17 residues. Germline V gene sequence: CDR1 SGDLS, CDR2 YYNGEE. CDR3 protein: CASSVVGTSGSWNEQFF. CDR3 in DNA: TGTGCCAGCAGCGTAGTGGGGACTAGCGGGAGTTGGAATGAGCAGTTCTTC.

The chain joins TRBV27 to TRBJ2-1; TRBD2 matches 11 bases. The germline CDR1 and CDR2 sequences are MNHEY and SMNVEV (reference sequence). The J segment lost 15 bases and the V segment lost 7 bases, leaving 20 bases of the junction unmatched. The CDR3 runs to 16 residues. The CDR3 DNA follows: TGTGCCAGCAACTCGATGCTAACTAGCGGGAGCCACATGTCGTTCTTC. It codes for CASNSMLTSGSHMSFF.

This clone has more than one count but fewer than ten. J is TRBJ1-5 and V is TRBV28, with D unresolved. The germline CDR1 and CDR2 sequences are MDHEN and SYDVKM. Trimming cost V 1 base and J 0 bases, with 10 bases left between them. CDR3 length: 16 residues. Written as DNA, the CDR3 is TGTGCCAGCAGTTTATATGGGGTCAGTAGCAATCAGCCCCAGCATTTT. Residues: CASSLYGVSSNQPQHF. Complete variable domain (other parts from reference TRBV28 and TRBJ1-5): DVKVTQSSRYLVKRTGEKVFLECVQDMDHENMFWYRQDPGLGLRLIYFSYDVKMKEKGDIPEGYSVSREKKERFSLILESASTNQTSMYLCASSLYGVSSNQPQHFGDGTRLSIL.

This clone turned up a few times. The chain combines TRBV4-1 with TRBJ1-2, with TRBD1 identical over 8 bases. The germline CDR1 and CDR2 sequences are MGHRA and YSYEKL. The CDR3 has 16 amino acids. J lost 4 bases, V lost 4 bases, and 11 bases had no gene match. CDR3 loop: CASSLTDRERVYGYTF. Written as DNA, the CDR3 is TGCGCCAGCAGCCTTACGGACAGGGAGAGGGTCTATGGCTACACCTTC.

In nucleotides, the CDR3 is TGCGCCAGCAGCTTCGCGGGTAGGGGTCGACAGATTTATGGCTACACCTTC. Encoded protein: CASSFAGRGRQIYGYTF. The chain uses TRBV5-1 and TRBJ1-2, with D possibly being TRBD1 (5 bases). The CDR3 loop spans 17 amino acids. The ends were cut back, 2 bases at V and 5 bases at J, with 22 bases in the middle. CDR1 is SGHRS and CDR2 is YFSETQ in the germline V gene.

The chain is built from TRBV27 and TRBJ1-6; 11 nucleotides match TRBD1. J was trimmed by 0 bases and V by 5 bases; bases with no gene match: 3. Germline V lookup: CDR1 MNHEY, CDR2 SMNVEV (reference sequence). This CDR3 contains 17 residues. CDR3 nucleotide sequence: TGTGCCAGCAGTGGGACAGGGGGTTTCTCCTATAATTCACCCCTCCACTTT. Encoded protein: CASSGTGGFSYNSPLHF.